Following are 10 T cell receptor beta chains from one sample sequenced in a study of T-cell reconstitution after alpha-beta-depleted transplantation in children. The library targeted TCRbeta and was prepared with unique molecular identifiers. In TCRdb, the PCR reads were re-called with MiXCR into one record per CDR3 protein. This sample has some 130,000 distinct CDR3 sequences; 9.7% occur once, and the top ten carry less than 25%. Here the sequenced sample was PBMCs, mostly from graft donor cells, taken 180 days after TCRalphabeta/CD19-depleted stem cell transplant. The receptors stem from a girl under three years old who had a stem cell transplant for combined immunodeficiency, so the T cells may come from the graft donor.

The chain couples TRBV27 to TRBJ2-7; D is tentatively TRBD1 or TRBD2 (5 bases each). This CDR3 spans 15 amino acids. CDR1 is MNHEY, CDR2 SMNVEV, per germline (reference sequence). V was trimmed by 6 bases and J by 5 bases, leaving 20 bases between them. The CDR3 DNA follows: TGTGCCAGCAGCCCTGAATCCGGGACCCACGACGAGCAGTACTTC. This gives the protein CASSPESGTHDEQYF.

This clonotype was picked up many times. This chain uses TRBV6-1 with TRBJ2-7, with 10 positions matching TRBD2. Germline loops: CDR1 MNHNS, CDR2 SASEGT. This CDR3 is built from 14 residues. V shed 5 bases and J 1 base; nucleotides not matched to a gene: 2. The CDR3 is CASSPSGGSYEQYF. CDR3 sequence (DNA): TGTGCCAGCAGTCCTAGCGGGGGATCCTACGAGCAGTACTTC.

The chain combines TRBV5-4 with TRBJ2-7; D is possibly TRBD1 or TRBD2 (6 bases each). Germline values: CDR1 SGHNT, CDR2 YYREEE (reference sequence). The CDR3 covers 15 residues. Trimming took 0 bases from V and 5 from J, leaving 15 bases between them. The CDR3 spells CASSLEAGDFDEQYF. CDR3 bases: TGTGCCAGCAGCTTGGAGGCAGGGGACTTTGACGAGCAGTACTTC.

This clonotype occurred a few times. This chain uses TRBV28 with TRBJ2-3, with D unclear. CDR1 is MDHEN and CDR2 is SYDVKM in the germline V gene. The V end was cut by 6 bases, the J end by 9 bases, with 10 bases between. This CDR3 is built from 11 residues. CDR3 DNA sequence: TGTGCCAGCAGAACTGACAACACGCAGTATTTT. This gives the protein CASRTDNTQYF. Full variable domain (rest looked up from reference TRBV28 and TRBJ2-3): DVKVTQSSRYLVKRTGEKVFLECVQDMDHENMFWYRQDPGLGLRLIYFSYDVKMKEKGDIPEGYSVSREKKERFSLILESASTNQTSMYLCASRTDNTQYFGPGTRLTVL.

The sample holds many counts of this clonotype. This chain joins TRBV6-1 and TRBJ2-1, with D perhaps being TRBD1 or TRBD2 (6 bases each). This CDR3 has 14 residues. From germline, CDR1 is MNHNS and CDR2 SASEGT. The ends were cut back, 8 bases at V and 5 bases at J, with 16 bases in the middle. CDR3: CASGGGSLNNEQFF. In nucleotides, the CDR3 is TGTGCCAGCGGAGGGGGATCCCTCAACAATGAGCAGTTCTTC.

This clonotype was found a few times. The chain is built from TRBV19 and TRBJ2-7, with 13 bases lining up with TRBD2. The CDR3 contains 17 residues. V gave up 5 bases and J gave up 2 bases; unmatched junction bases: 9. Per the germline V gene, CDR1 is LNHDA and CDR2 is SQIVND (reference sequence). The CDR3 is CASSLTSGRAYPYEQYF. The DNA of the CDR3 is TGTGCCAGTAGTCTCACTAGCGGGAGGGCGTATCCCTACGAGCAGTACTTC.

V is TRBV29-1 and J is TRBJ2-3; D is possibly TRBD1 (6 bases). CDR3 length: 12 amino acids. CDR1 and CDR2 (germline): SQVTM, ANQGSEA. Trimming cost V 8 bases and J 6 bases, with 15 bases left between them. The DNA for the CDR3 is TGCAGCTGGGGGCAGGGGCGGGATACGCAGTATTTT. Encoded protein: CSWGQGRDTQYF.

The chain has TRBV14 and TRBJ2-2; 10 bases align to TRBD2. J lost 6 bases, V lost 1 base, and 2 bases had no gene match. Germline assignment: CDR1 SGHDN and CDR2 FVKESK. The CDR3 consists of 15 residues. The CDR3 here is CASSQVLAGAGELFF. In DNA form, the CDR3 reads TGTGCCAGCAGCCAAGTGCTAGCGGGAGCCGGGGAGCTGTTTTTT.

The rearrangement links TRBV20-1 to TRBJ2-7; 8 nucleotides agree with TRBD2. V lost 7 bases and J lost 5; bases outside the gene matches: 10. This CDR3 is built from 13 residues. The germline gives CDR1 DFQATT, CDR2 SNEGSKA (reference sequence). The CDR3 nucleotides read TGCAGTGGTGGAGGGACTAGTTTCAACGAGCAGTACTTC. Translating gives CSGGGTSFNEQYF.

This clonotype was recorded many times. The rearrangement joins TRBV11-3 to TRBJ2-3, with a possible D match to TRBD2 (6 bases). Germline-derived CDR1 and CDR2 are SGHNT and YENEEA. V lost 1 base to trimming and J lost 0 bases, with 14 bases between them. The CDR3 contains 17 residues. The CDR3: CASSLGLRESSTDTQYF. The CDR3 nucleotides are TGTGCCAGCAGCTTAGGACTCCGGGAGTCTAGCACAGATACGCAGTATTTT.